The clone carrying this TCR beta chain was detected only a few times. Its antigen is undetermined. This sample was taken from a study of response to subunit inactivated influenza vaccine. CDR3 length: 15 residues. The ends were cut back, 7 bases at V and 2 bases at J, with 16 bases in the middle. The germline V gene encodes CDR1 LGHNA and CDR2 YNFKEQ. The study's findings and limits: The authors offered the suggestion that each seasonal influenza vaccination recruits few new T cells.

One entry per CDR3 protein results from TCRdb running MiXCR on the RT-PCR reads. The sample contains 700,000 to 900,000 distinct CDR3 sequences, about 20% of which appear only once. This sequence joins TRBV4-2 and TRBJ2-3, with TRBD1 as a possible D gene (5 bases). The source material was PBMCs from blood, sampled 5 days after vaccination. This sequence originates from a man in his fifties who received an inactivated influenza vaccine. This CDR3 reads CASNRQYLHTDTQYF. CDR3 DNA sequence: TGTGCCAGCAACCGACAGTATCTTCACACAGATACGCAGTATTTT.